This T cell receptor beta chain came from a study of cytotoxic CD8 clonotypes in ibrutinib-treated CLL. Study context: Response samples were drawn at a median of about twelve months of treatment, range 6 to 36. General study results and limits: Patients showed higher baseline clonality than age-matched healthy donors, and it tracked circulating CD8+ T-cell counts. Clonality showed a rise at ibrutinib response that reversed toward baseline at progression.

A 1 in 200,000 to 1 in 1 million T cell depth was the sequencing target. Assay used: immunoSEQ multiplex PCR; TCRdb lists only in-frame clones, some missing. Here the sample spans roughly 160,000 clones, 70% to 85% being singletons. As for this clone: Its antigen is unidentified.

Sequencing was performed on PBMCs, taken after 24 months of ibrutinib treatment. This clonotype was sampled from a human donor with chronic lymphocytic leukemia.

The CDR3 here is CASRRGQRNTEAFF. Written as DNA, the CDR3 is TGTGCCAGCAGGAGAGGACAGAGGAACACTGAAGCTTTCTTT. V gene TRBV2 combines with J gene TRBJ1-1; weak D call: TRBD1 (6 bases). V was clipped by 6 bases and J by 1 base, with 12 bases between them. The CDR3 has 14 residues. The V gene's germline CDR1 is SNHLY and CDR2 FYNNEI.